The TCR beta chain described here comes from a study of cytomegalovirus exposure and HLA in healthy donors. Comments on this clone: Its antigen is undetermined.

This PCR relied on a set of 60 Vbeta primers and 13 Jbeta primers. Sequencing used immunoSEQ multiplex PCR; TCRdb keeps in-frame clones, though not all of them. The data show about 130,000 clones, about 76% seen once. The CDR3 is 15 amino acids. Germline CDR1 MNHNY, CDR2 SVGAGI (reference sequence). V dropped 4 bases and J dropped 7 bases, with 20 bases sitting between them. Study-wide results and caveats: 150 or so TCR beta chains were listed as cytomegalovirus-associated. Later on, a genetic analysis was performed. It linked a missense variant in DCLRE1C with V- and J-gene trimming of TCR beta. Certain indistinguishable V segments, among them TRBV6-2 and TRBV6-3, were excluded. Diagnosis of cytomegalovirus status made by the classifier reportedly showed high specificity and sensitivity.

The receptor was isolated from a woman aged 60-70 years in good health and CMV-seropositive. The specimen was PBMCs. J is TRBJ2-7 and V is TRBV6-6; possible D gene TRBD1, 6 bases. CDR3 region: CASSSPVRDTTEQYF. The CDR3 nucleotides read TGTGCCAGCAGTTCGCCCGTCCGGGACACTACGGAGCAGTACTTC.